This entry is about one T cell receptor (beta chain). The antigen it binds to is not known. Being one base from a much bigger clone, this may be a read error. This sample was included in a study of blood T cells in healthy people across ages (dated by TCRdb to between 2015 and 2017). In terms of the full investigation: In model experiments, roughly one uniquely barcoded TCR beta cDNA molecule per two T cells was captured by template switching. Using deep sequencing normalized with unique cDNA molecular identifiers, the study measured how TCR beta repertoire diversity changes with age. The donors were divided into four age groups: young (average approximately 17 years), middle-aged (about 39), aged (approximately 62) and long-lived (approximately 74). The study analyzed two additional independent replicas of 1 million unique cDNA reads from the same blood draw for two donors, one aged 18 to 29 and one aged 80 or older. To avoid experimental bias, donors of different ages were distributed randomly across sequencing lanes. Paper-wide results and their limitations: As age increased, observed TCR beta diversity per million T cells dropped in a roughly linear way, and a significant reduction was already evident by age approximately 40. Because the CMV infection status of the donors was unknown, age-related changes in expanded clonotypes may potentially have been confounded. The long-lived group showed more naive CD4+ T cells, fewer expanded clones and increased TCR diversity than the aged group, suggesting age selection. Total diversity estimates from one million sequenced T cells were considered lower bounds and underestimates. There was a strong correlation between observed TCR beta diversity and the percentage of naive T cells measured by flow cytometry. Because profiling used bulk unsorted PBMCs, naive and antigen-experienced compartments could not be compared conclusively.

The library was built by means of 5' RACE. The sequencing machine was an Illumina HiSeq 2500. A second PCR of about 6 to 12 cycles was performed with a sample-barcoded 5' primer and a J-beta primer mix. A unique molecular identifier was introduced onto each TCR beta cDNA molecule by a template-switch 5' adaptor carrying 12 random nucleotides. At least 3 million CDR3-containing paired-end reads were obtained from each sample. First-strand cDNA synthesis was performed from all RNA using the Mint cDNA synthesis kit, with priming by a TRBC-specific oligonucleotide. After uracil-DNA glycosylase treatment, a first 18-cycle PCR used universal primers M1SS and BC2_uni_R on all cDNA. The authors processed their data as follows. For normalization, 1 million high-quality reads were randomly selected from each sample, with every read carrying a distinct molecular identifier. Reads sharing molecular identifiers were discarded rather than binned into consensus sequences. MiTCR, set to a Q25 quality threshold and the strictest error-elimination algorithm, was used for CDR3 identification, clonotype clustering and error correction. Lower-bound total TCR beta diversity was estimated with a nonparametric unseen species model using Euler transformation. TCRdb reanalyzed the raw reads on its own, using fastp at Q25 for trimming and MiXCR for clone calling, and kept in-frame beta chains. One record per CDR3 amino acid sequence lists the most common genes and DNA. TCRdb's processing, not the study's, gives the V and J calls here. The sample table lists 600,000 to 800,000 distinct CDR3 sequences, roughly half of them with a count of one. The leading ten clones occupy roughly 12% of the sample.

Systemically healthy Caucasian individuals from Russia, 39 in total and aged about 6 to 90 years, were included as donors. Each donor gave approximately 9.3 milliliters of peripheral blood, collected into EDTA-treated Vacutainer tubes. Ficoll-Paque density-gradient centrifugation was used to isolate PBMCs, with at least 7 million per sample. Trizol reagent was used to extract total RNA from the PBMCs, yielding at least 6 micrograms per sample. For every donor, flow cytometry on a PBMC aliquot measured the percentage of naive CD45RAhigh/CD27high T cells. The TCR sequence derives from a woman over 75 in good health. Sequencing used blood.

The DNA sequence follows: TGCAATGCTAACGACAGGGTCCTAAGCAATCAGCCCCAGCATTTT. Translation gives CNANDRVLSNQPQHF. The V gene is TRBV20-1 and the J gene is TRBJ1-5, and 7 junction bases match TRBD1. Including the terminal cysteine and phenylalanine, the CDR3 comprises 15 residues. Left in the record is the CDR3 DNA by itself, 45 bases read in frame from the first base. Reading the germline V gene (reference sequence) gives CDR1 DFQATT and CDR2 SNEGSKA.